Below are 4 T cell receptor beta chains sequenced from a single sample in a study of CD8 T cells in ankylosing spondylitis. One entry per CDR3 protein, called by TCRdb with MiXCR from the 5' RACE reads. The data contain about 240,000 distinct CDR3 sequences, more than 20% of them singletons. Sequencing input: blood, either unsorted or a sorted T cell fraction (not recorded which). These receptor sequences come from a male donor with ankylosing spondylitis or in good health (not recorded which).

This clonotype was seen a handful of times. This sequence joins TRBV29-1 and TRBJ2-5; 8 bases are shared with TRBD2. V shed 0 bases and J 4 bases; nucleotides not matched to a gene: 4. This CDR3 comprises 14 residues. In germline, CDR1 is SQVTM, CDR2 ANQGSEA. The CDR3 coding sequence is TGCAGCGTTGAAGATGGCCTAGCGGGAGAGACCCAGTACTTC. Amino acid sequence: CSVEDGLAGETQYF. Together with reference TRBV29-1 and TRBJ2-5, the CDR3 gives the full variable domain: SAVISQKPSRDICQRGTSLTIQCQVDSQVTMMFWYRQQPGQSLTLIATANQGSEATYESGFVIDKFPISRPNLTFSTLTVSNMSPEDSSIYLCSVEDGLAGETQYFGPGTRLLVL.

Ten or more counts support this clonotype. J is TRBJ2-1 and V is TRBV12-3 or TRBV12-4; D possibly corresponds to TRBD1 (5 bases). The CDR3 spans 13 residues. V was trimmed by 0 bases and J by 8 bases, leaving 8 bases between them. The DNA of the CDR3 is TGTGCCAGCAGTTTAGCCAGGGCCGATGAGCAGTTCTTC. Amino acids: CASSLARADEQFF.

The CDR3 here is CAWHIDRRYGYTF. The CDR3 nucleotides are TGTGCCTGGCACATTGACAGACGCTATGGCTACACCTTC. The chain employs TRBV30 and TRBJ1-2; D is possibly TRBD1 (5 bases). Germline V gives CDR1 GTSNPN, CDR2 SVGIG (reference sequence). V was pared by 5 bases and J by 4 bases, with 14 bases between. CDR3 size: 13 residues.

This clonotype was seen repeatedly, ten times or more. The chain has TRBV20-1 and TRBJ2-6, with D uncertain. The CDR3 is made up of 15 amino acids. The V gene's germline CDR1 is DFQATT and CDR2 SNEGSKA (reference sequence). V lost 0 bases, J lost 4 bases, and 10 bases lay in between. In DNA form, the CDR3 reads TGCAGTGCTAGAGATCCGGCGGTCGGGGCCAACGTCCTGACTTTC. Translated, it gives CSARDPAVGANVLTF.